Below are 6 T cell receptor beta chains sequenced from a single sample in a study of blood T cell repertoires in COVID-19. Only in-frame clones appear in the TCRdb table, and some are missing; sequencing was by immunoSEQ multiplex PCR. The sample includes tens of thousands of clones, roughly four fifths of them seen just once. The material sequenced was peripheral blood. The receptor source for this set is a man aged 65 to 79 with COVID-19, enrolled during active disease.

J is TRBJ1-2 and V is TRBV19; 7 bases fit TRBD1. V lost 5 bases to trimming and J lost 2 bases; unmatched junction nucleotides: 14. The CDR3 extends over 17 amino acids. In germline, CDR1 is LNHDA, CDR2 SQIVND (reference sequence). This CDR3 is CASSSSQFSTGNYGYTF. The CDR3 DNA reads TGTGCCAGTAGTTCCTCCCAATTTTCGACAGGGAACTATGGCTACACCTTC.

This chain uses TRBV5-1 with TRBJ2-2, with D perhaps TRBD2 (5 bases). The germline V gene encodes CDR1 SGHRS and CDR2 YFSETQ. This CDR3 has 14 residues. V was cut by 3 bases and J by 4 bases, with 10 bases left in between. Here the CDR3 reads CASSYSGSTGELFF. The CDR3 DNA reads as TGCGCCAGCAGCTATTCGGGGAGCACCGGGGAGCTGTTTTTT.

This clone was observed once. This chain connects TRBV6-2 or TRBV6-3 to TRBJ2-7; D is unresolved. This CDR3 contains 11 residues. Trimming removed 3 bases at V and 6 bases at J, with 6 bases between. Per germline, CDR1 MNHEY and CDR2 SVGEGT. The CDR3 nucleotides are TGTGCCAGCAGTTATACTTCCGAGCAGTACTTC. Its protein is CASSYTSEQYF.

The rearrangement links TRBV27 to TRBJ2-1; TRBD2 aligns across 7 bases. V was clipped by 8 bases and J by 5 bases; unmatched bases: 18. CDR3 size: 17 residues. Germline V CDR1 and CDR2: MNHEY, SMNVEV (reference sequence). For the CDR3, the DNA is TGTGCCAGCTACACTCCGGGAGGAGGGAGGAAGGACAATGAGCAGTTCTTC. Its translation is CASYTPGGGRKDNEQFF.

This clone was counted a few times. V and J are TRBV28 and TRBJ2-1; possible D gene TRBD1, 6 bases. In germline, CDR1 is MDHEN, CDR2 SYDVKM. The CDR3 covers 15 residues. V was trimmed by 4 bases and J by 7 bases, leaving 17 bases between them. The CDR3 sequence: CASSSPGQALNEQFF. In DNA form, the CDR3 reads TGTGCCAGCAGTTCCCCGGGACAAGCCCTAAATGAGCAGTTCTTC. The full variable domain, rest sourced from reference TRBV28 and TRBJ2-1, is DVKVTQSSRYLVKRTGEKVFLECVQDMDHENMFWYRQDPGLGLRLIYFSYDVKMKEKGDIPEGYSVSREKKERFSLILESASTNQTSMYLCASSSPGQALNEQFFGPGTRLTVL.

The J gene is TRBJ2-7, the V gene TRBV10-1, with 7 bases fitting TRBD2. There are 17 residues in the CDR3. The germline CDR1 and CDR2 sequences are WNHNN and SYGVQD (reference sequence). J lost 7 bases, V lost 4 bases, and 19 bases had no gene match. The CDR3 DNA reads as TGCGCCAGCAGTGCACCCTCCCGTGGGGGGAGGGCCGAAGAGCAGTACTTC. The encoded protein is CASSAPSRGGRAEEQYF.